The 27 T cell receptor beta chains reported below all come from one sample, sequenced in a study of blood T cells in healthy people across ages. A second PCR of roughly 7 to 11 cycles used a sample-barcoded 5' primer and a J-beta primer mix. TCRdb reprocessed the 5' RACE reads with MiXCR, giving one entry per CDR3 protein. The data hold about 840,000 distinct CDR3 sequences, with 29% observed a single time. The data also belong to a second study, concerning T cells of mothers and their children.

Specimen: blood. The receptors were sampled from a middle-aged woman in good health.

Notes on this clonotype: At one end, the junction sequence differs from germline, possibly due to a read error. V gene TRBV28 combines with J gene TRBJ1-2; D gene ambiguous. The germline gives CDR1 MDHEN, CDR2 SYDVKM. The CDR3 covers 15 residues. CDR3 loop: CAGSPPQEVNYGYTF. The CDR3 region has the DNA TGTGCCGGCAGTCCCCCGCAGGAGGTTAACTATGGCTACACCTTC.

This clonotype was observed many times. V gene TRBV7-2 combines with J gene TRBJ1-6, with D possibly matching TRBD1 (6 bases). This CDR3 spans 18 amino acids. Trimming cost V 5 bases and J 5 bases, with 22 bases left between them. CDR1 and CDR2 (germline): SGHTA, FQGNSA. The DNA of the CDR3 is TGTGCCAGCAGCAATAGGGGGGGATACGGAGTTGATAATTCACCCCTCCACTTT. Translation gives CASSNRGGYGVDNSPLHF.

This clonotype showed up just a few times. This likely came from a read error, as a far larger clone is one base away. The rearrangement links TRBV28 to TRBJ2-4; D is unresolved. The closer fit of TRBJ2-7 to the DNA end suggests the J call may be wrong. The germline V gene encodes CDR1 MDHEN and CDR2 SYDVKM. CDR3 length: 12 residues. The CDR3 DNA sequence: TGTGCCAGCAGCCGAAAGGGCTACGAGCAGTACTTC. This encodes CASSRKGYEQYF.

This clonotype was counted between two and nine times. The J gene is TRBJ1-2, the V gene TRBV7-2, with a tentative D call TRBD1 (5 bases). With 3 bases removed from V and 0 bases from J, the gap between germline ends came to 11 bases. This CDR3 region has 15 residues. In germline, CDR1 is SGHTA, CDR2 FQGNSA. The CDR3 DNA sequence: TGTGCCAGCAGCTTGCAGGGAATAACTAACTATGGCTACACCTTC. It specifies CASSLQGITNYGYTF.

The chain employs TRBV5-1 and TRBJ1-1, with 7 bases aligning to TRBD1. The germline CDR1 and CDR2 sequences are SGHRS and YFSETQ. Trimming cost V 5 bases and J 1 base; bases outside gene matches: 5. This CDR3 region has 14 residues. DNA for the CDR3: TGCGCCAGCAGGGGGGAGGGGGCGAACACTGAAGCTTTCTTT. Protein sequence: CASRGEGANTEAFF.

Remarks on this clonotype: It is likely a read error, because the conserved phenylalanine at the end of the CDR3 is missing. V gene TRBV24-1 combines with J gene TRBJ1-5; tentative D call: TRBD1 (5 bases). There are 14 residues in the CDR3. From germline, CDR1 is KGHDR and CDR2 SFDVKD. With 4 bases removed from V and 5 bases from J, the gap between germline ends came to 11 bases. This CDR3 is CATSEDSRYQPQHC. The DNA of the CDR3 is TGTGCCACCAGTGAAGACAGTAGGTATCAGCCCCAGCATTGT.

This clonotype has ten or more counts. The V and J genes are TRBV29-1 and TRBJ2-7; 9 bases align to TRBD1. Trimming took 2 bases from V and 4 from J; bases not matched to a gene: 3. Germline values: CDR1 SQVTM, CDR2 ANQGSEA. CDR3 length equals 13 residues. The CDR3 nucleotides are TGCAGCGTTGAATTGGACAGGGGATACGAGCAGTACTTC. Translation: CSVELDRGYEQYF.

The CDR3 sequence: CASSIGRRNTEAFF. Here the CDR3 DNA reads TGTGCCAGCAGCATAGGACGTAGGAACACTGAAGCTTTCTTT. The J gene is TRBJ1-1, the V gene TRBV27; D remains ambiguous. In germline, CDR1 is MNHEY, CDR2 SMNVEV (reference sequence). Trimming shortened V by 6 bases and J by 1 base, and 12 bases separated the two germline ends. The CDR3 is 14 amino acids.

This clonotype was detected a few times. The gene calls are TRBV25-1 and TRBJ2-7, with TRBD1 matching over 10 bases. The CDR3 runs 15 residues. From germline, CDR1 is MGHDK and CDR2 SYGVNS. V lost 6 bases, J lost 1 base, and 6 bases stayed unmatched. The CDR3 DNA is TGTGCCAGCAGAACGACAGGGGGCAAATCCTACGAGCAGTACTTC. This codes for CASRTTGGKSYEQYF.

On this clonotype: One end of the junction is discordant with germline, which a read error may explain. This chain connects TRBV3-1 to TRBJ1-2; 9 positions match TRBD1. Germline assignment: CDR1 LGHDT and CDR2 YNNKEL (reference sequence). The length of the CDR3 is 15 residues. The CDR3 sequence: CASSQDSHRGRGYTF. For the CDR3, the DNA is TGTGCCAGCAGTCAAGATTCGCACAGGGGGCGAGGCTACACCTTC.

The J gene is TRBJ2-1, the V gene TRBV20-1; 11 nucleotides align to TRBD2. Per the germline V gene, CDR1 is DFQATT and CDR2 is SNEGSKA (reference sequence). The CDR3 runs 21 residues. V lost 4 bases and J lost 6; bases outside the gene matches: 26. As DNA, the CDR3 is TGCAGTGCTAAGGATGCCCTCGACAATAGGTTTAGCGGGAGGGCCCTCAATGAGCAGTTCTTC. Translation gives CSAKDALDNRFSGRALNEQFF.

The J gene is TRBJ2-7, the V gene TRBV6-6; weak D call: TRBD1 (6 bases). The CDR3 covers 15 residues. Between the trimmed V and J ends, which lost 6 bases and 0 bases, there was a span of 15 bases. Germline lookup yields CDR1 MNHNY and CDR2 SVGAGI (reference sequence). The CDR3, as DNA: TGTGCCAGCAGCCCCGGCCAGGGGTACTCCTACGAGCAGTACTTC. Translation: CASSPGQGYSYEQYF.

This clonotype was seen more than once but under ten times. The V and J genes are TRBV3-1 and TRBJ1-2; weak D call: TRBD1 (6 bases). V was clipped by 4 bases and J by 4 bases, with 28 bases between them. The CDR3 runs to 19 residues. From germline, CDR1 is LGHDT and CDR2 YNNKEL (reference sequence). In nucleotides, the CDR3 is TGTGCCAGCAGCCTAGAATCGACTGCAGGGGTTAGGGGCTCCTATGGCTACACCTTC. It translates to CASSLESTAGVRGSYGYTF.

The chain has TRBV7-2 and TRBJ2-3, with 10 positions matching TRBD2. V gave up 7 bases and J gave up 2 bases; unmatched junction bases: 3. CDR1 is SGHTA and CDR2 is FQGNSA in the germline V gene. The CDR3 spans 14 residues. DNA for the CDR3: TGTGCCAGCAATAGCGGGGGGATCACAGATACGCAGTATTTT. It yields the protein CASNSGGITDTQYF.

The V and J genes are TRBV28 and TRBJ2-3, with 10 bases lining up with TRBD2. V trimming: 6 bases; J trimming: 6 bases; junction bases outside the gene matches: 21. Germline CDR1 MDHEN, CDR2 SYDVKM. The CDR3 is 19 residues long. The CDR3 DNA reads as TGTGCCAGCAGCTCAGCCACACCTACTAGCGGGGTTTCGTCTGATACGCAGTATTTT. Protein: CASSSATPTSGVSSDTQYF.

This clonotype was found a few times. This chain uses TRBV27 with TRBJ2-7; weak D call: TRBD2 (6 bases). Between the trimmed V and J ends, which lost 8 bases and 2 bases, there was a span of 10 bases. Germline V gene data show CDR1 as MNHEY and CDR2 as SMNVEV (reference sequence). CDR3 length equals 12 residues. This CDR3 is CASGRLAYEQYF. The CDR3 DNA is TGTGCCAGCGGTCGACTAGCCTACGAGCAGTACTTC.

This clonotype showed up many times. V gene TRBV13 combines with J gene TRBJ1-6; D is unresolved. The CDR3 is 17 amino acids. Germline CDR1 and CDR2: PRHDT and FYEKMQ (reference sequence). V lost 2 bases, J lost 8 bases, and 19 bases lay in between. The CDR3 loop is CASSLKEGFERDSPLHF. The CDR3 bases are TGTGCCAGCAGCTTAAAGGAAGGGTTCGAACGGGATTCACCCCTCCACTTT. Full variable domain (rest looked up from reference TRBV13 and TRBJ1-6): AAGVIQSPRHLIKEKRETATLKCYPIPRHDTVYWYQQGPGQDPQFLISFYEKMQSDKGSIPDRFSAQQFSDYHSELNMSSLELGDSALYFCASSLKEGFERDSPLHFGNGTRLTVT.

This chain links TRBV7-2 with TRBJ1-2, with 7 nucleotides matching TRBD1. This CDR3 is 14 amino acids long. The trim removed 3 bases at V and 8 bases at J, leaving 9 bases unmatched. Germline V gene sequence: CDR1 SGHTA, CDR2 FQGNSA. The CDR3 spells CASSFGLGGIGYTF. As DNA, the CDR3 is TGTGCCAGCAGCTTTGGGCTAGGGGGCATAGGCTACACCTTC.

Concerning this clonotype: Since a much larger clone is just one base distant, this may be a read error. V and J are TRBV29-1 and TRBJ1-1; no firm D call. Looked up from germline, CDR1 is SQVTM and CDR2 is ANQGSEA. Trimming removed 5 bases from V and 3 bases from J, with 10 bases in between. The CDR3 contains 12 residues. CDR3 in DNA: TGCAGCGTTATCGTGAGGGACACTGAAGCTTTCTTT. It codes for CSVIVRDTEAFF.

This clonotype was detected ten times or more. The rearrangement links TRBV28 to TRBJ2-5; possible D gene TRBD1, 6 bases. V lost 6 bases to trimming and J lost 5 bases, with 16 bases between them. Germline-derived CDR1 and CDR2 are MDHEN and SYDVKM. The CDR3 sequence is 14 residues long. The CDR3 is CASRTNRDGETQYF. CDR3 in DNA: TGTGCCAGCAGAACGAACAGGGACGGGGAGACCCAGTACTTC.

The CDR3 DNA reads TGTGCCAGCAGCTTAAGGGGCGATTTCTCCTACAATGAGCAGTTCTTC. Translation gives CASSLRGDFSYNEQFF. The chain links TRBV11-2 to TRBJ2-1; possibly TRBD1 for D (5 bases). Germline values: CDR1 SGHAT, CDR2 FQNNGV. Deletions cut 2 bases from V and 0 bases from J, with 11 bases between. This CDR3 has 16 residues.

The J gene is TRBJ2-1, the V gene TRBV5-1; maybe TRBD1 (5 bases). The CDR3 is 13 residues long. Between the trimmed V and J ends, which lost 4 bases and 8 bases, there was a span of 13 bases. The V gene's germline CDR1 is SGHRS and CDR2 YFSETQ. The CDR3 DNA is TGCGCCAGCAGCCGACAGAGGTACGATGAGCAGTTCTTC. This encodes CASSRQRYDEQFF.

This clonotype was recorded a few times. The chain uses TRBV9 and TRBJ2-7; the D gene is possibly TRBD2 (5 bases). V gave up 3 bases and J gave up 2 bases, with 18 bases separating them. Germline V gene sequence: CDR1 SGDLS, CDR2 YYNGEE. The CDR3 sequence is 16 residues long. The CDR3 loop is CASSERETKKPYEQYF. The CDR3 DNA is TGTGCCAGCAGCGAGAGGGAGACCAAGAAACCCTACGAGCAGTACTTC.

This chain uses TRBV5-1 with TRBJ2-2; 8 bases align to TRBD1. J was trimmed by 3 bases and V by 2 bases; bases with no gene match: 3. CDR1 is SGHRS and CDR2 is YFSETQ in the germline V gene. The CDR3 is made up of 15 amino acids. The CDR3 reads CASSFQGADTGELFF. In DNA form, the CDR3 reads TGCGCCAGCAGCTTCCAGGGGGCTGACACCGGGGAGCTGTTTTTT.

The CDR3 region is CASSWGRGLAQNEQYF. The CDR3 bases are TGTGCCAGCAGCTGGGGCAGGGGTTTGGCCCAGAATGAGCAGTACTTC. J is TRBJ2-7 and V is TRBV7-6, with D maybe TRBD1 (6 bases). The CDR3 consists of 16 residues. CDR1 is SGHVS, CDR2 FNYEAQ, per germline. V was shortened by 4 bases and J by 7 bases, with 23 bases between the two germline ends.

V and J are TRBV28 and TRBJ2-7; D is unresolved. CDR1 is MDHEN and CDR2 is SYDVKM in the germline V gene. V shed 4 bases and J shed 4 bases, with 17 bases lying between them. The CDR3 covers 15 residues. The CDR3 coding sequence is TGTGCCAGCAGTTCCCTAGAGACCGGCCTTTACGAGCAGTACTTC. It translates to CASSSLETGLYEQYF.

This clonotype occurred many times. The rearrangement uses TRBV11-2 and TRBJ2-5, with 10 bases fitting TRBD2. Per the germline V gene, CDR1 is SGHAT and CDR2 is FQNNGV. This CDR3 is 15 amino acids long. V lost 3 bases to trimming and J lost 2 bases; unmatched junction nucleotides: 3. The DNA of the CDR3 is TGTGCCAGCAGCTTCAGCGGGGGGGTACAAGAGACCCAGTACTTC. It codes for CASSFSGGVQETQYF.